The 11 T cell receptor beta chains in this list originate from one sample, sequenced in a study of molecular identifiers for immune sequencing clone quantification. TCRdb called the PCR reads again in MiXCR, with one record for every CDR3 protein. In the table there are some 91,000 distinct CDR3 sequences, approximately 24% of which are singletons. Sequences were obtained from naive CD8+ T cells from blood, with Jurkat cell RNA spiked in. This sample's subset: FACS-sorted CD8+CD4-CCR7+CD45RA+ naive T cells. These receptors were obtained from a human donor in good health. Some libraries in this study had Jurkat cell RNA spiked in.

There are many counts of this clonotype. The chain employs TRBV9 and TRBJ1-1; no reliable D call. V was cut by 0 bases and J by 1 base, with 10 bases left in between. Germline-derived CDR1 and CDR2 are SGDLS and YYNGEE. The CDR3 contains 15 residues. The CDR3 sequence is CASSVAPGKNTEAFF. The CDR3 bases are TGTGCCAGCAGCGTAGCGCCAGGAAAGAACACTGAAGCTTTCTTT.

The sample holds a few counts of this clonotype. The CDR3 protein is CASSRDSTIYF. The CDR3, as DNA: TGTGCCAGCAGCCGAGATAGCACCATATATTTT. The chain is built from TRBV5-5 and TRBJ1-3; D is ambiguous. This CDR3 region has 11 residues. Trimming took 4 bases from V and 9 from J, leaving 8 bases between them. Germline-derived CDR1 and CDR2 are SGHKS and YYEKEE (reference sequence).

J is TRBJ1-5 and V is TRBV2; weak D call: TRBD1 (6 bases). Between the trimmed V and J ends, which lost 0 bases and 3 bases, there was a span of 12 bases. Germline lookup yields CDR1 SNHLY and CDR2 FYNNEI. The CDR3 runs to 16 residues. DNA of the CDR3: TGTGCCAGCAGTGAAGCGATAGGACAGTACAATCAGCCCCAGCATTTT. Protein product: CASSEAIGQYNQPQHF. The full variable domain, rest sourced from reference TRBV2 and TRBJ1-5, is EPEVTQTPSHQVTQMGQEVILRCVPISNHLYFYWYRQILGQKVEFLVSFYNNEISEKSEIFDDQFSVERPDGSNFTLKIRSTKLEDSAMYFCASSEAIGQYNQPQHFGDGTRLSIL.

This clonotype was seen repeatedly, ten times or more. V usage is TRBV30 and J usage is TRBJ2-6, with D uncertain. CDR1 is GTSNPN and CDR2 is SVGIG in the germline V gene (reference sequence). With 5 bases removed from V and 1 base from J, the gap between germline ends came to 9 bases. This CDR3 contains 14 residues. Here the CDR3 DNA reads TGTGCCTGGGCGTTAGGTTCTGGGGCCAACGTCCTGACTTTC. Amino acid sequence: CAWALGSGANVLTF. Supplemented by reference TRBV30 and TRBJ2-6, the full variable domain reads SQTIHQWPATLVQPVGSPLSLECTVEGTSNPNLYWYRQAAGRGLQLLFYSVGIGQISSEVPQNLSASRPQDRQFILSSKKLLLSDSGFYLCAWALGSGANVLTFGAGSRLTVL.

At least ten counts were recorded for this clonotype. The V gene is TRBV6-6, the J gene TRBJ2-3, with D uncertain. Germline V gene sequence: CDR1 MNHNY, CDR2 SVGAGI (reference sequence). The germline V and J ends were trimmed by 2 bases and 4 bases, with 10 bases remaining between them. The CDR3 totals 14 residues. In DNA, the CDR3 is TGTGCCAGCAGTTACGCCTACAATGCAGATACGCAGTATTTT. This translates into CASSYAYNADTQYF.

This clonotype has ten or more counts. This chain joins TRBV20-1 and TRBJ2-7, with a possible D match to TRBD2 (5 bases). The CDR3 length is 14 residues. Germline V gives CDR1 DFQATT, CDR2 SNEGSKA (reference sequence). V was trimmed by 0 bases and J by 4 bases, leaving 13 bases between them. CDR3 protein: CSARDVGDVYEQYF. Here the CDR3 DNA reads TGCAGTGCTAGAGATGTGGGAGACGTTTACGAGCAGTACTTC.

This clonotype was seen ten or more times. The CDR3 DNA reads as TGTGCCAGCAGCTTCCTAGCGGACACAGATACGCAGTATTTT. Its translation: CASSFLADTDTQYF. V usage is TRBV5-6 and J usage is TRBJ2-3; 7 nucleotides match TRBD2. This CDR3 is built from 14 residues. CDR1 and CDR2 from the germline V gene are SGHDT and YYEEEE. The trim removed 2 bases at V and 2 bases at J, leaving 2 bases unmatched. Full variable domain (missing parts from reference TRBV5-6 and TRBJ2-3): DAGVTQSPTHLIKTRGQQVTLRCSPKSGHDTVSWYQQALGQGPQFIFQYYEEEERQRGNFPDRFSGHQFPNYSSELNVNALLLGDSALYLCASSFLADTDTQYFGPGTRLTVL.

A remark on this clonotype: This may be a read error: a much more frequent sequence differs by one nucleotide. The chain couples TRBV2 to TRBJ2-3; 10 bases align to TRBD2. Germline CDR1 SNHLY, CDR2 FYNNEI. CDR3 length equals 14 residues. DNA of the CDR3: TGTGCCAAGAGAGCGGGGGGGAGCACAAATACGCAGTATTTT. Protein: CAKRAGGSTNTQYF. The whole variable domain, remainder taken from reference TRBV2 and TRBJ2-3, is EPEVTQTPSHQVTQMGQEVILRCVPISNHLYFYWYRQILGQKVEFLVSFYNNEISEKSEIFDDQFSVERPDGSNFTLKIRSTKLEDSAMYFCAKRAGGSTNTQYFGPGTRLTVL.

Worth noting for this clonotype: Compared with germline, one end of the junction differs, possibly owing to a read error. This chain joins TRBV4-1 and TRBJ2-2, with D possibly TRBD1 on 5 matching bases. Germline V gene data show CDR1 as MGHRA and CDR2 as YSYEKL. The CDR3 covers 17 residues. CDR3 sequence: CAGSQDLWQGNTGELFF. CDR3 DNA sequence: TGCGCCGGCAGCCAAGATCTCTGGCAGGGAAACACCGGGGAGCTGTTTTTT.

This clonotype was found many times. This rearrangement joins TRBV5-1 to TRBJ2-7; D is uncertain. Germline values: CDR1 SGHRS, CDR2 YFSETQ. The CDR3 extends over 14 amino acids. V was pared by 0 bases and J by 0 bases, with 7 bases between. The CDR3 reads CASSLGTNSYEQYF. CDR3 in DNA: TGCGCCAGCAGCTTGGGGACCAACTCCTACGAGCAGTACTTC.

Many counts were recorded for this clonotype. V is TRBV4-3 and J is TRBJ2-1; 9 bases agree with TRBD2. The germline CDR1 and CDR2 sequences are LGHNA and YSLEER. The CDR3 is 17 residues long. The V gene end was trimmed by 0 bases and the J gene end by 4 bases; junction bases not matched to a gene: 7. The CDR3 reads CASSQDLTSGAYNEQFF. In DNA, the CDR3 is TGCGCCAGCAGCCAAGATTTGACTAGCGGAGCGTACAATGAGCAGTTCTTC.